This TCR beta chain was sequenced during a study of CD8+CD57+ T cells in acquired aplastic anemia. Study at large: The average for DNA from sorted CD4+ and CD8+ cells was about 2.9 ug. On average, healthy donors gave about 10.8 million reads for CD4+ cells. Findings and limits, study-wide: There were twenty-nine CD8+ CDR3 sequences that occurred in both patients and controls. No significant patient-versus-control difference appeared in CD8+ Simpson's diversity.

The CDR3 runs 16 residues. V gave up 0 bases and J gave up 0 bases, with 10 bases separating them. The germline CDR1 and CDR2 sequences are SGHRS and YFSETQ. This clonotype was detected ten times or more. The antigen is undetermined. Genomic DNA provided the template from which TCR beta VDJ and CDR3 profiles were obtained. TCRdb re-derived calls from the reads in MiXCR, one entry per CDR3 protein. The data contain 400,000 to 450,000 distinct CDR3 sequences, approximately 70% of them singletons. J is TRBJ1-3 and V is TRBV5-1; unclear D gene. The material sequenced was sorted CD4+, CD8+, or CD8+CD57+ T cells (not recorded which) from PBMCs. This TCR was recovered from a human donor in good health, serving as a control. The CDR3 nucleotides are TGCGCCAGCAGCTTGGGAGATTTGAGCTCTGGAAACACCATATATTTT. Its translation: CASSLGDLSSGNTIYF.